This T cell receptor beta chain was retrieved from a study of blood T cell repertoires in COVID-19 (dated by TCRdb to between 2020 and 2021). Context from the whole study: The collaborator samples originated in the United States, Italy and Spain and spanned the acute and convalescent phases of COVID-19. Where available, HLA class I and class II types were taken from metadata supplied by the sample provider and were not determined by assay-based typing. The dataset comprised deeply sampled blood TCRbeta repertoires from subjects exposed to, actively infected with, or recovered from COVID-19. A freely available public database, intended as a resource for researchers studying the immune response to SARS-CoV-2, is where the repertoires were released. A de-identified subject ID, COVID-19 status, age in years and sex were almost always included in the sample metadata. Samples came from the ongoing ImmuneRACE study (first 160 participants) plus 1,254 subjects from 6 global collaborators. The material from the prospective study consisted of cDNA or gDNA derived from T cells, B-cell-depleted T cells, or PBMCs. Paper-wide results and their limitations: How much clinical and demographic metadata was included differed by source and by participant, and the metadata was provided uncurated.

Looking up the germline V gene yields CDR1 MNHEY and CDR2 SVGAGI. V lost 2 bases and J lost 5 bases, and the count of bases not matched to a germline gene is 12. From its cysteine to its phenylalanine, the CDR3 spans 16 amino acids. Left in the record is the CDR3 DNA by itself, 48 bases read in frame from the first base. TCRbeta CDR3 regions were amplified from genomic DNA using the immunoSEQ Assay, a bias-controlled multiplex PCR. The paper's processing steps were these. Nucleated cell counts per sample were estimated from amplification of reference gene primers within the assay. To quantify the absolute abundance of each unique TCRbeta CDR3 rearrangement, sequence reads were collapsed and filtered. For each sample, productive Simpson clonality was calculated by taking the square root of Simpson's diversity index across productive rearrangements. TCRdb retrieved this table from immuneACCESS and kept in-frame rearrangements only. Not all clones are present; in checked studies, unresolved V genes account for under half, and no reason is known for the remainder. V, J and clone size reflect that table, while D and trimming were determined from the DNA. The sample records 100,000 to 150,000 clones, about 74% of which are singletons. The ten largest make up more than 5.5% of the sample.

Collaborating institutions collected whole blood in K2EDTA tubes following their own protocols. For TCRbeta analysis, collaborators shipped samples in one of three forms: frozen whole blood, isolated PBMCs, or DNA extracted from either of those sample types. In regard to this clone: Its specific antigen is unknown. It has no much larger one-base neighbor in the sample; base qualities were not kept.

The chain is assembled from TRBV6-5 and TRBJ2-7; TRBD2 lines up with 7 middle nucleotides. Sequencing was done on a sample of peripheral blood. This clonotype was obtained from a man aged 55 to 70 with acute or convalescent COVID-19. The DNA sequence reads TGTGCCAGCAGTTACCATACTAGCGCAGCTCAGAACGAGCAGTACTTC. This is translated as CASSYHTSAAQNEQYF.